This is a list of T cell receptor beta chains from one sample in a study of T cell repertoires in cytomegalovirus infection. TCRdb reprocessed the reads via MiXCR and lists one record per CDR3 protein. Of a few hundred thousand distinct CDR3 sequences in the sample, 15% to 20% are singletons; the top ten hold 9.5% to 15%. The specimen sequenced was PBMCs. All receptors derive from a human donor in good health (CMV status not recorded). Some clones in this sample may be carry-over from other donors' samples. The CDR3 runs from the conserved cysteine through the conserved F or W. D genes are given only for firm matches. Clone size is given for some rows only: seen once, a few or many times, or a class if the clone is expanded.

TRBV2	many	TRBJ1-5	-	CASSREMSNQPQHF	TGTGCCAGCAGCAGGGAAATGAGCAATCAGCCCCAGCATTTT
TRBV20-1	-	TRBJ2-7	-	CSAMGPYEQYF	TGCAGTGCCATGGGACCCTACGAGCAGTACTTC
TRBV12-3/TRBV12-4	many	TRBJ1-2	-	CASSLSSRPLFDGYTF	TGTGCCAGCAGTTTAAGTAGTAGGCCACTATTTGATGGCTACACCTTC
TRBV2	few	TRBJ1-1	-	CASLMNTEAFF	TGTGCCAGCCTGATGAACACTGAAGCTTTCTTT
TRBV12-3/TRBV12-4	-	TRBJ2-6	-	CASLNPGAGANVLTF	TGTGCCAGCCTTAACCCGGGGGCTGGGGCCAACGTCCTGACTTTC
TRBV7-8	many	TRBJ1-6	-	CASSPTQGTLHF	TGTGCCAGCAGCCCCACTCAAGGGACCCTCCACTTT
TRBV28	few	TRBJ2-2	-	CASSLTPGELFF	TGTGCCAGCAGTTTAACGCCCGGGGAGCTGTTTTTT
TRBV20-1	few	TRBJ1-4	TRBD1	CSVRTGRREKLFF	TGCAGTGTTAGGACAGGGCGTAGGGAAAAACTGTTTTTT
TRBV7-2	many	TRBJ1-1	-	CASSLVRGRGAEAFF	TGTGCCAGCAGCTTAGTACGGGGGCGGGGAGCTGAAGCTTTCTTT
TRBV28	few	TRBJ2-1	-	CASSQPGGRAYNEQFF	TGTGCCAGCAGTCAACCCGGGGGTCGGGCCTACAATGAGCAGTTCTTC
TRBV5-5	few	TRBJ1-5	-	CASSRRINQPQHF	TGTGCCAGCAGTCGACGGATTAATCAGCCCCAGCATTTT
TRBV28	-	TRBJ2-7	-	CASSFGDRSVGEQYF	TGTGCCAGCAGTTTTGGTGATAGGTCCGTGGGGGAGCAGTACTTC
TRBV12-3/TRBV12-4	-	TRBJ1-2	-	CASSPSRGVYGYTF	TGTGCCAGCAGCCCCAGTAGGGGTGTCTATGGCTACACCTTC
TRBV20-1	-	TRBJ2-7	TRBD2	CSARDRLAGSRSYEQYF	TGCAGTGCTAGAGACCGCCTAGCGGGGAGTCGCTCCTACGAGCAGTACTTC
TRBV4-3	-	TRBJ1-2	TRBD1	CASSQAGQGAHYGYTF	TGCGCCAGCAGCCAGGCTGGACAGGGAGCGCACTATGGCTACACCTTC
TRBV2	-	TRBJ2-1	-	CASSDRQGCNEQFF	TGTGCCAGCAGTGACCGTCAGGGCTGCAATGAGCAGTTCTTC
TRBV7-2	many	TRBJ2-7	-	CASSPRGSSYEQYF	TGTGCCAGCAGCCCCCGGGGGAGCTCCTACGAGCAGTACTTC
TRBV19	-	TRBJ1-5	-	CASSAPGLHQADQPQHF	TGTGCCAGTAGTGCTCCGGGACTGCATCAGGCGGATCAGCCCCAGCATTTT
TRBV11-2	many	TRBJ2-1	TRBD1	CASSRPGTGVNEQFF	TGTGCCAGCAGCCGCCCCGGGACAGGGGTCAATGAGCAGTTCTTC
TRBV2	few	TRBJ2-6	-	CASSQGESGANVLTF	TGTGCCAGCAGTCAGGGTGAATCTGGGGCCAACGTCCTGACTTTC
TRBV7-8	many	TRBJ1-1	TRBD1	CASSIPGQGYSTEAFF	TGTGCCAGCAGCATACCGGGACAGGGGTACAGCACTGAAGCTTTCTTT
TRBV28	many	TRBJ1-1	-	CASRPYGGPQMNTEAFF	TGTGCCAGCAGACCCTATGGGGGCCCACAGATGAACACTGAAGCTTTCTTT
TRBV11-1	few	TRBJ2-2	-	CASSPSWAANTGELFF	TGTGCCAGCAGCCCGTCCTGGGCCGCGAACACCGGGGAGCTGTTTTTT
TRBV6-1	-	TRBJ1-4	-	CASSYGGSGEKLFF	TGTGCCAGCAGTTACGGGGGGTCAGGGGAAAAACTGTTTTTT
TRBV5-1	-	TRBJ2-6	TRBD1	CASSWKTSGGFDSSGANVLTF	TGCGCCAGCAGCTGGAAGACGTCAGGGGGCTTTGATAGCTCTGGGGCCAACGTCCTGACTTTC
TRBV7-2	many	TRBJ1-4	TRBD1	CASRRDRAFNEKLFF	TGTGCCAGCAGACGCGACAGGGCCTTTAATGAAAAACTGTTTTTT
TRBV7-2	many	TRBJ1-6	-	CASSLQGSPLHF	TGTGCCAGCAGCTTGCAGGGTTCACCCCTCCACTTT
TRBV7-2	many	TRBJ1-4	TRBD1	CASSTSNRGGEKLFF	TGTGCCAGCAGCACATCAAACAGGGGCGGAGAAAAACTGTTTTTT
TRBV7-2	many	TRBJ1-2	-	CASSPLREGRGYTF	TGTGCCAGCAGCCCCCTTCGGGAAGGGCGGGGCTACACCTTC
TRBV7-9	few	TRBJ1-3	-	CASLSSGNTIYF	TGTGCCAGCTTGAGCTCTGGAAACACCATATATTTT
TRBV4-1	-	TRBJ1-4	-	CASSQGQGGPTNEKLFF	TGTGCCAGCAGCCAAGGGCAGGGAGGGCCAACTAATGAAAAACTGTTTTTT
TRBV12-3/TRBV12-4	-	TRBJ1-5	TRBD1	CASSFQSGGQQPQHF	TGTGCCAGCAGTTTTCAGTCAGGGGGCCAACAGCCCCAGCATTTT
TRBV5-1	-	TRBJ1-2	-	CASSFRDPTNYGYTF	TGCGCCAGCAGCTTTCGGGACCCTACTAACTATGGCTACACCTTC
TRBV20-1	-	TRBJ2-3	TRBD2	CSAAAEASGAADTQYF	TGCAGTGCGGCGGCGGAGGCTAGCGGGGCTGCAGATACGCAGTATTTT
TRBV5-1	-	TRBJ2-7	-	CASSPQRWGLEQYF	TGCGCCAGCAGCCCCCAGAGGTGGGGCCTAGAGCAGTACTTC
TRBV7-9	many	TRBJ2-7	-	CASSLRGYEQYF	TGTGCCAGCAGCTTAAGAGGATACGAGCAGTACTTC